Each of the 27 T cell receptor beta chains below was sequenced from the same sample in a study of early T cells in non-severe SARS-CoV-2 infection. TCRdb re-called the 5' RACE reads through MiXCR, storing one row per CDR3 protein. In the table there are about 71,000 distinct CDR3 sequences, around 15% of which are singletons. The sample here was whole blood, taken at baseline. These receptors all come from an adult who was a healthcare worker with PCR-confirmed SARS-CoV-2 infection or an uninfected control (not recorded which).

This clonotype has a handful of counts. The chain recombines TRBV7-9 with TRBJ2-3; 8 bases map to TRBD2. Germline CDR1 and CDR2: SEHNR and FQNEAQ (reference sequence). After removal of 6 bases from V and 6 bases from J, the junction contained 8 bases not matched to a gene. The CDR3 is 14 residues long. This CDR3 is CASRTSGGRDTQYF. The CDR3 region has the DNA TGTGCCAGCAGGACGAGCGGGGGCCGGGATACGCAGTATTTT.

This clonotype was picked up a small number of times. This rearrangement joins TRBV7-2 to TRBJ1-3; D is ambiguous. From germline, CDR1 is SGHTA and CDR2 FQGNSA. The CDR3 consists of 15 residues. Trimming shortened V by 1 base and J by 4 bases, and 11 bases separated the two germline ends. The CDR3 DNA reads as TGTGCCAGCAGCTTAGAGGGCAGTGACGGAAACACCATATATTTT. As protein: CASSLEGSDGNTIYF.

The chain joins TRBV20-1 to TRBJ2-5, with D unclear. This CDR3 is 10 amino acids long. V lost 7 bases and J lost 9, with 12 bases in between. The germline V gene has CDR1 DFQATT and CDR2 SNEGSKA (reference sequence). The CDR3 loop is CSVNRLAQYF. The CDR3 DNA reads TGCAGTGTTAATCGGCTGGCCCAGTACTTC.

This clonotype was observed many times. The rearrangement uses TRBV6-6 and TRBJ2-3; D may be TRBD1 (6 bases). Trimming left V 6 bases short and J 0 bases short, with 10 bases between. CDR3 length: 14 amino acids. Germline-derived CDR1 and CDR2 are MNHNY and SVGAGI (reference sequence). The CDR3 DNA sequence: TGTGCCAGCAGCTGGGGGCAGAGCACAGATACGCAGTATTTT. Residues: CASSWGQSTDTQYF.

This clonotype came up many times. The chain combines TRBV21-1 with TRBJ1-2. TRBV21-1 is a pseudogene segment. This CDR3 region has 10 residues. The CDR3 loop reads CATKDGGYTF. The CDR3 DNA follows: TGTGCCACTAAGGACGGGGGCTACACCTTC.

The chain combines TRBV7-3 with TRBJ1-1; D uncertain. Trimming removed 5 bases from V and 1 base from J, with 8 bases in between. Per the germline V gene, CDR1 is SGHTA and CDR2 is FQGTGA. This CDR3 contains 13 residues. The CDR3 sequence: CASSLNRNTEAFF. CDR3 sequence (DNA): TGTGCCAGCAGCCTCAACAGGAACACTGAAGCTTTCTTT.

The V call is TRBV7-2, the J call TRBJ2-4; D might be TRBD1 (5 bases). The CDR3 spans 15 residues. Germline V gene lookup returns CDR1 SGHTA and CDR2 FQGNSA. Trimming left V 3 bases short and J 6 bases short, with 15 bases between. CDR3 residues: CASSFRSGSLNIQYF. The CDR3 bases are TGTGCCAGCAGCTTTAGGTCAGGGTCCCTAAACATTCAGTACTTC.

In its sample, this clonotype was seen a few times. The chain is built from TRBV6-5 and TRBJ2-5; D unresolved. Trimming pared 6 bases from V and 5 bases from J, leaving 13 bases between. This CDR3 has 13 residues. Per the germline V gene, CDR1 is MNHEY and CDR2 is SVGAGI. CDR3 region: CASSGPARETQYF. The CDR3 region has the DNA TGTGCCAGCAGCGGCCCAGCACGGGAGACCCAGTACTTC.

In its sample, this clonotype was seen many times. V usage is TRBV27 and J usage is TRBJ2-1; 11 bases fit TRBD2. The germline V gene encodes CDR1 MNHEY and CDR2 SMNVEV (reference sequence). This CDR3 has 17 amino acids. With 0 bases clipped from V and 3 bases from J, the junction kept 4 bases outside the gene matches. CDR3 sequence reads: CASSLSVAGGVYNEQFF. The DNA for the CDR3 is TGTGCCAGCAGTTTATCGGTAGCGGGAGGGGTCTACAATGAGCAGTTCTTC.

Only a few counts were recorded for this clonotype. The chain combines TRBV16 with TRBJ1-1; D unresolved. From germline, CDR1 is KGHSY and CDR2 FQNENV. The length of the CDR3 is 12 residues. The ends were cut back, 2 bases at V and 4 bases at J, with 5 bases in the middle. The CDR3 bases are TGTGCCAGCAGCCAAGAGGTCACTGAAGCTTTCTTT. Encoded protein: CASSQEVTEAFF.

The V gene is TRBV28, the J gene TRBJ1-2, with 7 bases that match TRBD1. Germline CDR1 MDHEN, CDR2 SYDVKM. The J segment lost 1 base and the V segment lost 5 bases, leaving 4 bases of the junction unmatched. The CDR3 covers 14 residues. The CDR3 spells CASSPTGDNYGYTF. CDR3 DNA: TGTGCCAGCAGTCCCACAGGGGATAACTATGGCTACACCTTC.

The V gene is TRBV18, the J gene TRBJ2-7, with 9 bases aligning to TRBD1. The V segment lost 6 bases and the J segment 4 bases; nucleotides outside the gene matches: 10. Germline CDR1 KGHSH, CDR2 LQKENI. This CDR3 region has 15 residues. In DNA, the CDR3 is TGTGCCAGCTCTCCCCGCGGGACAGGGAAGTACGAGCAGTACTTC. Its translation is CASSPRGTGKYEQYF. The full variable domain, with the rest looked up from reference TRBV18 and TRBJ2-7, is NAGVMQNPRHLVRRRGQEARLRCSPMKGHSHVYWYRQLPEEGLKFMVYLQKENIIDESGMPKERFSAEFPKEGPSILRIQQVVRGDSAAYFCASSPRGTGKYEQYFGPGTRLTVT.

The chain uses TRBV9 and TRBJ1-2; a possible D gene is TRBD1 (5 bases). CDR1 is SGDLS and CDR2 is YYNGEE in the germline V gene. The CDR3 sequence is 14 residues long. Trimming pared 3 bases from V and 2 bases from J, leaving 11 bases between. The CDR3, as DNA: TGTGCCAGCAGCGCAAGACCAGGGAACTATGGCTACACCTTC. Protein: CASSARPGNYGYTF.

This rearrangement joins TRBV5-1 to TRBJ2-2, with 8 bases that match TRBD2. The CDR3 is made up of 15 amino acids. The junction had 8 bases not matched to a gene; V was cut back by 5 bases and J by 5 bases. Germline V gives CDR1 SGHRS, CDR2 YFSETQ. Written as DNA, the CDR3 is TGCGCCAGCAGTTACCCGGGAGGGGGTACCGGGGAGCTGTTTTTT. Amino acid sequence: CASSYPGGGTGELFF.

V gene TRBV5-1 combines with J gene TRBJ2-1; 8 bases are shared with TRBD2. J was trimmed by 0 bases and V by 7 bases; bases with no gene match: 9. The CDR3 has 16 residues. Germline values: CDR1 SGHRS, CDR2 YFSETQ. The CDR3 protein is CASSASGLSSYNEQFF. CDR3 coding DNA: TGCGCCAGCTCCGCTAGCGGGCTCAGCTCCTACAATGAGCAGTTCTTC.

This clonotype was detected a few times. This chain uses TRBV20-1 with TRBJ2-7; 13 bases align to TRBD2. J was trimmed by 5 bases and V by 0 bases; bases with no gene match: 4. This CDR3 contains 15 residues. Per the germline V gene, CDR1 is DFQATT and CDR2 is SNEGSKA (reference sequence). CDR3 in amino acids: CSARDRTSGSHEQYF. Here the CDR3 DNA reads TGCAGTGCTAGAGATCGGACTAGCGGGAGCCACGAGCAGTACTTC.

This clonotype was found many times. The chain carries TRBV18 and TRBJ2-7; no clear D. Germline V gene lookup returns CDR1 KGHSH and CDR2 LQKENI. Between the trimmed V and J ends, which lost 2 bases and 0 bases, there was a span of 11 bases. This CDR3 contains 15 residues. CDR3 DNA: TGTGCCAGCTCACCAACGGCTGGAATCTCCTACGAGCAGTACTTC. Its protein is CASSPTAGISYEQYF. The full variable domain, rest sourced from reference TRBV18 and TRBJ2-7, is NAGVMQNPRHLVRRRGQEARLRCSPMKGHSHVYWYRQLPEEGLKFMVYLQKENIIDESGMPKERFSAEFPKEGPSILRIQQVVRGDSAAYFCASSPTAGISYEQYFGPGTRLTVT.

This clonotype has more than one count but fewer than ten. V and J are TRBV6-4 and TRBJ2-1, with no clear D. Trimming shortened V by 3 bases and J by 5 bases, and 8 bases separated the two germline ends. CDR1 is MRHNA and CDR2 is SNTAGT in the germline V gene. This CDR3 contains 13 residues. CDR3 region: CASSDGPHNEQFF. The DNA of the CDR3 is TGTGCCAGCAGTGATGGCCCACACAATGAGCAGTTCTTC.

V is TRBV20-1 and J is TRBJ1-5; 7 positions match TRBD1. The ends lost 0 bases at V and 3 bases at J; junction bases unmatched: 8. In germline, CDR1 is DFQATT, CDR2 SNEGSKA (reference sequence). CDR3 length: 16 amino acids. In nucleotides, the CDR3 is TGCAGTGCTAGAGACCTCCGGGACAGCTTCAATCAGCCCCAGCATTTT. Encoded protein: CSARDLRDSFNQPQHF.

The chain employs TRBV12-3 or TRBV12-4 and TRBJ2-7, with 9 bases that match TRBD2. CDR3 size: 13 residues. After removal of 3 bases from V and 3 bases from J, the junction contained 0 bases not matched to a gene. CDR3 in DNA: TGTGCCAGCAGTTTGACTAGCGGCTACGAGCAGTACTTC. This translates into CASSLTSGYEQYF.

This clonotype showed up just a few times. CDR3 residues: CASSETGGPYEQYF. The CDR3 DNA sequence: TGTGCCAGCAGTGAAACAGGGGGCCCCTACGAGCAGTACTTC. The chain employs TRBV6-1 and TRBJ2-7, with 9 bases identical to TRBD1. With 2 bases clipped from V and 2 bases from J, the junction kept 1 base outside the gene matches. CDR1 is MNHNS, CDR2 SASEGT, per germline. The CDR3 runs to 14 residues.

This clonotype was counted a few times. The chain is built from TRBV3-1 and TRBJ1-2, with D unresolved. Germline loops: CDR1 LGHDT, CDR2 YNNKEL (reference sequence). V lost 6 bases and J lost 8, with 19 bases in between. This CDR3 spans 14 amino acids. CDR3 DNA: TGTGCCAGCAGTCCTTCGGCACCGCCGCAGGGCTACACCTTC. It specifies CASSPSAPPQGYTF. The full variable domain, with the rest looked up from reference TRBV3-1 and TRBJ1-2, is DTAVSQTPKYLVTQMGNDKSIKCEQNLGHDTMYWYKQDSKKFLKIMFSYNNKELIINETVPNRFSPKSPDKAHLNLHINSLELGDSAVYFCASSPSAPPQGYTFGSGTRLTVV.

The V and J genes are TRBV9 and TRBJ2-4; 9 bases align to TRBD2. CDR3 size: 14 residues. V shed 4 bases, J shed 5 bases, and the junction held 4 bases outside the gene matches. CDR1 is SGDLS, CDR2 YYNGEE, per germline. The CDR3 DNA sequence: TGTGCCAGCAGCCCAAGACTAGCGGAAAACATTCAGTACTTC. Amino acid sequence: CASSPRLAENIQYF.

The chain is built from TRBV20-1 and TRBJ1-1, with a possible D match to TRBD1 (6 bases). The CDR3 covers 13 residues. V was clipped by 6 bases and J by 3 bases, with 14 bases between them. Germline CDR1 reads DFQATT; CDR2 reads SNEGSKA (reference sequence). The DNA of the CDR3 is TGCAGTGCCGCGACAGGCCCGGACACTGAAGCTTTCTTT. It codes for CSAATGPDTEAFF.

The chain is built from TRBV3-1 and TRBJ2-3; D gene uncertain. V was cut by 4 bases and J by 2 bases, with 10 bases left in between. The CDR3 loop spans 14 amino acids. Germline CDR1 and CDR2: LGHDT and YNNKEL (reference sequence). CDR3 amino acids: CASSPQGYTDTQYF. The CDR3 bases are TGTGCCAGCAGCCCGCAAGGGTACACAGATACGCAGTATTTT.

This clonotype was picked up a small number of times. This sequence joins TRBV9 and TRBJ2-1; D is unclear. The germline gives CDR1 SGDLS, CDR2 YYNGEE. The V gene lost 4 bases and the J gene lost 0 bases, with 14 bases spanning the gap. The CDR3 is made up of 16 amino acids. The CDR3 is CASSPEGGPSYNEQFF. CDR3 bases: TGTGCCAGCAGCCCAGAAGGCGGCCCCTCCTACAATGAGCAGTTCTTC. Full variable domain (outside the CDR3, taken from reference TRBV9 and TRBJ2-1): DSGVTQTPKHLITATGQRVTLRCSPRSGDLSVYWYQQSLDQGLQFLIQYYNGEERAKGNILERFSAQQFPDLHSELNLSSLELGDSALYFCASSPEGGPSYNEQFFGPGTRLTVL.

The V call is TRBV2, the J call TRBJ2-2, with D unresolved. Deletions cut 2 bases from V and 7 bases from J, with 2 bases between. Germline values: CDR1 SNHLY, CDR2 FYNNEI. This CDR3 has 11 residues. Written as DNA, the CDR3 is TGTGCCAGCAGTGAACTCGGGGAGCTGTTTTTT. It codes for CASSELGELFF.